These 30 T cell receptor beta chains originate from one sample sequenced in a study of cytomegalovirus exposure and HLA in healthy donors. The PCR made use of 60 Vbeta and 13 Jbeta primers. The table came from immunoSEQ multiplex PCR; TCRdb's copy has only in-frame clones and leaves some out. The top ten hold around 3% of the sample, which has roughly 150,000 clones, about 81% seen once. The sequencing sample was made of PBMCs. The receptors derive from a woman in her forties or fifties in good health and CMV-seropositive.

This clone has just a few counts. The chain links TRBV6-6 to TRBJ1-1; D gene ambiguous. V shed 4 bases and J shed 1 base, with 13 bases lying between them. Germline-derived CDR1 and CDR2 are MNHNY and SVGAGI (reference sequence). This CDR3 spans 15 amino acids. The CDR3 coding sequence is TGTGCCAGCAGTTTTGCGGCTCAGTCGAACACTGAAGCTTTCTTT. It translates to CASSFAAQSNTEAFF.

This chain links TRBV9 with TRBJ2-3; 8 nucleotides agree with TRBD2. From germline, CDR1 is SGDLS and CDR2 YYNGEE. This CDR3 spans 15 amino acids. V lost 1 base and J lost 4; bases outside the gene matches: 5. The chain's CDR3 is CASSVWSGGADTQYF. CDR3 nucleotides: TGTGCCAGCAGCGTATGGAGCGGGGGCGCAGATACGCAGTATTTT.

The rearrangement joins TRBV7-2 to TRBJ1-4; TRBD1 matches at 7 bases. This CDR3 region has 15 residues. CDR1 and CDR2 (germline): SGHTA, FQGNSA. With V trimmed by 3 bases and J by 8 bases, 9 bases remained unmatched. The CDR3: CASSLGPEDREKLFF. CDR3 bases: TGTGCCAGCAGCTTGGGTCCGGAGGACAGGGAAAAACTGTTTTTT. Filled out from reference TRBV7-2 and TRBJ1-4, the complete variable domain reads GAGVSQSPSNKVTEKGKDVELRCDPISGHTALYWYRQSLGQGLEFLIYFQGNSAPDKSGLPSDRFSAERTGGSVSTLTIQRTQQEDSAVYLCASSLGPEDREKLFFGSGTQLSVL.

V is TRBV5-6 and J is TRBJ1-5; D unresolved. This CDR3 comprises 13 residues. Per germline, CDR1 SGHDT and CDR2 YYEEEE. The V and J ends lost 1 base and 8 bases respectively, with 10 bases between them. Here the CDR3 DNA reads TGTGCCAGCAGCTTGAACGAAGAGGAGCCCCAGCATTTT. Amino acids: CASSLNEEEPQHF.

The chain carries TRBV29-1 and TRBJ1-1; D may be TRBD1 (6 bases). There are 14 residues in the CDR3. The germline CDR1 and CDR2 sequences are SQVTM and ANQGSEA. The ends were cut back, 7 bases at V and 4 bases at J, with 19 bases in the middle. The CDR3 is CSAGGGGASTEAFF. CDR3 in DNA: TGCAGCGCCGGGGGGGGCGGCGCGAGCACTGAAGCTTTCTTT. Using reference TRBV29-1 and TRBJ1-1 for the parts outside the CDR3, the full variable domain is SAVISQKPSRDICQRGTSLTIQCQVDSQVTMMFWYRQQPGQSLTLIATANQGSEATYESGFVIDKFPISRPNLTFSTLTVSNMSPEDSSIYLCSAGGGGASTEAFFGQGTRLTVV.

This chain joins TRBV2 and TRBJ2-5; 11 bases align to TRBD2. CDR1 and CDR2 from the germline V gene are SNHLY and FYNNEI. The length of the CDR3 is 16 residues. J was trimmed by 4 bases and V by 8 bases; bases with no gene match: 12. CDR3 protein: CASQVRLAGGTETQYF. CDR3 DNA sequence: TGTGCCAGCCAAGTGAGGCTAGCGGGGGGCACAGAGACCCAGTACTTC.

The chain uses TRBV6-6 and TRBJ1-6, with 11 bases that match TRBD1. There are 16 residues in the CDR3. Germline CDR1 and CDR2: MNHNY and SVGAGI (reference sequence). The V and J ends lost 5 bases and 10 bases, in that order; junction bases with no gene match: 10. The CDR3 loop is CASSTIGQGARSPLHF. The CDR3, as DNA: TGTGCCAGCAGTACCATTGGACAGGGGGCGCGATCACCCCTCCACTTT.

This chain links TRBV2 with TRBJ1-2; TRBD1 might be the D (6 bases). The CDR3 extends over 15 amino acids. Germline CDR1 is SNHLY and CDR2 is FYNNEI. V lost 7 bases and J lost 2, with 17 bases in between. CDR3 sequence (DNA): TGTGCCAGCAAAGCCGACAGGCAATTCAACTATGGCTACACCTTC. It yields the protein CASKADRQFNYGYTF.

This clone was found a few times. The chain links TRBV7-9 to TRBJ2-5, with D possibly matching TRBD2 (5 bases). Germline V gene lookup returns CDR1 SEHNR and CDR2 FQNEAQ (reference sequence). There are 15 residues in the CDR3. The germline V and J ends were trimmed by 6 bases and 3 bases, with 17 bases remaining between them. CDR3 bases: TGTGCCAGCAGTGTTGACCATGGACTTAAAGAGACCCAGTACTTC. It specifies CASSVDHGLKETQYF.

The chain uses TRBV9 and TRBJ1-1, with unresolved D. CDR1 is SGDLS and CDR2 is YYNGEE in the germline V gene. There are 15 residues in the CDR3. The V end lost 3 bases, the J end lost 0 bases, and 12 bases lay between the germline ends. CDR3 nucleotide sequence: TGTGCCAGCAGCGAGACGACTGAGTTGAACACTGAAGCTTTCTTT. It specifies CASSETTELNTEAFF.

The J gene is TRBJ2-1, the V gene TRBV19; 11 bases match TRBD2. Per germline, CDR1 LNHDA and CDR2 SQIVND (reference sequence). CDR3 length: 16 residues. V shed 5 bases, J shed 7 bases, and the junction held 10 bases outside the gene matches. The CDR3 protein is CASSSVAGGPENEQFF. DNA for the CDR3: TGTGCCAGTAGTTCAGTAGCGGGGGGGCCAGAGAATGAGCAGTTCTTC. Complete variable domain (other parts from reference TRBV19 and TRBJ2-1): DGGITQSPKYLFRKEGQNVTLSCEQNLNHDAMYWYRQDPGQGLRLIYYSQIVNDFQKGDIAEGYSVSREKKESFPLTVTSAQKNPTAFYLCASSSVAGGPENEQFFGPGTRLTVL.

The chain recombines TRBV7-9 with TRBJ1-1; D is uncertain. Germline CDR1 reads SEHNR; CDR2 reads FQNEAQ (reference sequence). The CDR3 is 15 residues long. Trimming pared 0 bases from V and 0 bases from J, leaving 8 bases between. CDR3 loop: CASSLASGLNTEAFF. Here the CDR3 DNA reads TGTGCCAGCAGCTTAGCGTCGGGTTTGAACACTGAAGCTTTCTTT.

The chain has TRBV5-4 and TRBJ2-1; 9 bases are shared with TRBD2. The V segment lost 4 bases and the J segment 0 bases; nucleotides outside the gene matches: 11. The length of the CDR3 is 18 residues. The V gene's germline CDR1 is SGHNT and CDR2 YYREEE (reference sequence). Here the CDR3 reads CASSQGIAGDLSYNEQFF. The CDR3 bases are TGTGCCAGCAGCCAAGGGATAGCGGGGGACCTCTCCTACAATGAGCAGTTCTTC.

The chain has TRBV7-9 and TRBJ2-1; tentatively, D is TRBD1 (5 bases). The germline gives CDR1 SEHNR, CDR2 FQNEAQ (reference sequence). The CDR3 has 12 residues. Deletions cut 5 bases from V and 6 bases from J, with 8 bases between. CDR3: CASSGRGNEQFF. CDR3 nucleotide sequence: TGTGCCAGCAGCGGAAGGGGCAATGAGCAGTTCTTC. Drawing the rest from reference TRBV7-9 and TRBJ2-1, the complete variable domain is DTGVSQNPRHKITKRGQNVTFRCDPISEHNRLYWYRQTLGQGPEFLTYFQNEAQLEKSRLLSDRFSAERPKGSFSTLEIQRTEQGDSAMYLCASSGRGNEQFFGPGTRLTVL.

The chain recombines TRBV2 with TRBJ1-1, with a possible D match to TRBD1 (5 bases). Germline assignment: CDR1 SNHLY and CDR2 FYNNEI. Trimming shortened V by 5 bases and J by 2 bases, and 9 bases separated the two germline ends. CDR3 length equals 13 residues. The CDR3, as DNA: TGTGCCAGCAGTAAACAGGTAAACACTGAAGCTTTCTTT. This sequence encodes CASSKQVNTEAFF. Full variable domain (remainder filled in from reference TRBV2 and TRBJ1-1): EPEVTQTPSHQVTQMGQEVILRCVPISNHLYFYWYRQILGQKVEFLVSFYNNEISEKSEIFDDQFSVERPDGSNFTLKIRSTKLEDSAMYFCASSKQVNTEAFFGQGTRLTVV.

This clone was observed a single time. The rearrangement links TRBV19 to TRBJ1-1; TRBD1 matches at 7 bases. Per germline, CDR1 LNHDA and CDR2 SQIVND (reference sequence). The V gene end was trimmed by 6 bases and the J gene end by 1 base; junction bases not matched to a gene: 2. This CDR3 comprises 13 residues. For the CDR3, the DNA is TGTGCCAGTAGGAGGACAGGGAACACTGAAGCTTTCTTT. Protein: CASRRTGNTEAFF.

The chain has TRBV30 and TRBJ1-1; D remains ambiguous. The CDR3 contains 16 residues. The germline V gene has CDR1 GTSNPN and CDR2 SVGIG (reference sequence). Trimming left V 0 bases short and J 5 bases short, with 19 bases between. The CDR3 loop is CAWSVWPRAGGTEAFF. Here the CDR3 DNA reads TGTGCCTGGAGTGTATGGCCTAGGGCCGGAGGAACTGAAGCTTTCTTT.

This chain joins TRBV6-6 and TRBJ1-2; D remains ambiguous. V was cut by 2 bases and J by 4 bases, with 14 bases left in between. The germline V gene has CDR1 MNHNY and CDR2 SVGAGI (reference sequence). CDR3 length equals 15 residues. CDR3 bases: TGTGCCAGCAGTTACGGGCCATCTAAATCCTATGGCTACACCTTC. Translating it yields CASSYGPSKSYGYTF.

The CDR3 nucleotides read TGTGCCAGCAGGAATCCGGGGGGCGGGGAGACCCAGTACTTC. This encodes CASRNPGGGETQYF. The V and J genes are TRBV6-6 and TRBJ2-5; D may be TRBD2 (7 bases). Germline CDR1 MNHNY, CDR2 SVGAGI (reference sequence). This CDR3 is 14 amino acids long. V was cut by 6 bases and J by 5 bases, with 16 bases left in between.

The CDR3 nucleotides are TGCAGCGTAGGCAAGGGGGGGGCAGGTGAGCAGTTCTTC. It specifies CSVGKGGAGEQFF. This chain links TRBV29-1 with TRBJ2-1; weak D call: TRBD2 (7 bases). Germline CDR1 is SQVTM and CDR2 is ANQGSEA. This CDR3 is 13 amino acids long. V lost 6 bases to trimming and J lost 9 bases, with 18 bases between them.

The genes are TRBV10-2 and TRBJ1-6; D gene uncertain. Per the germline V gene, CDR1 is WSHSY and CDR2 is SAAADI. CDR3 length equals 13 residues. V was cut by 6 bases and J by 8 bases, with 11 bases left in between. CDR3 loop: CASRRGSDSPLHF. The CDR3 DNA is TGCGCCAGCAGGCGGGGATCAGATTCACCCCTCCACTTT.

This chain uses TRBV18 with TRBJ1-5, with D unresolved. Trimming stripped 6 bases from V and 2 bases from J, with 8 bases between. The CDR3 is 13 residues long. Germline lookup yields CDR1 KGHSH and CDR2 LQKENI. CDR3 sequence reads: CASSLSGNQPQHF. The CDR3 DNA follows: TGTGCCAGCTCTTTGTCTGGCAATCAGCCCCAGCATTTT.

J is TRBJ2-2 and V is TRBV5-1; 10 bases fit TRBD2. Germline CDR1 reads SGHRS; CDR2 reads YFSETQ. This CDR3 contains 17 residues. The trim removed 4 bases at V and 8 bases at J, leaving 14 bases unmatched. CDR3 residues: CASSPAAGGTPGGELFF. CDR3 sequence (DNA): TGCGCCAGCAGCCCGGCAGCGGGGGGGACCCCGGGTGGGGAGCTGTTTTTT.

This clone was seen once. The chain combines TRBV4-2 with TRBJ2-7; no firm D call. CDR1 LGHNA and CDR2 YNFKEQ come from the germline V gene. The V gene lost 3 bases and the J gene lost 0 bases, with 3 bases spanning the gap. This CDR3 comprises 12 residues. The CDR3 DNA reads TGTGCCAGCAGCCAGGCCTCCTACGAGCAGTACTTC. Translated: CASSQASYEQYF.

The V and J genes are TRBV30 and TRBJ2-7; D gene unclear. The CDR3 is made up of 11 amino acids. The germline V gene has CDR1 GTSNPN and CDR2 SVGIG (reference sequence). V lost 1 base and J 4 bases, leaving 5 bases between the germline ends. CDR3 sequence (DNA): TGTGCCTGGAGTGCAGAATACGAGCAGTACTTC. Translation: CAWSAEYEQYF.

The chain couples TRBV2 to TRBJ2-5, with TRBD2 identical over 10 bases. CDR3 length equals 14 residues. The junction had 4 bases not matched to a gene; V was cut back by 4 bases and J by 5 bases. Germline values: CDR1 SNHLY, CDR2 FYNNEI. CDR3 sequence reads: CASSGAAGGETQYF. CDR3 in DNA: TGTGCCAGCAGTGGAGCAGCGGGGGGGGAGACCCAGTACTTC.

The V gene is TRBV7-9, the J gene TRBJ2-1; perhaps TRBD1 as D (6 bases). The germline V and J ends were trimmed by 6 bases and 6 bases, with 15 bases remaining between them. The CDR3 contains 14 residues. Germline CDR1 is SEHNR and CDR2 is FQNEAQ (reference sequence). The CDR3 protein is CASSTPGHANEQFF. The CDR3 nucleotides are TGTGCCAGCAGTACTCCGGGACACGCCAATGAGCAGTTCTTC.

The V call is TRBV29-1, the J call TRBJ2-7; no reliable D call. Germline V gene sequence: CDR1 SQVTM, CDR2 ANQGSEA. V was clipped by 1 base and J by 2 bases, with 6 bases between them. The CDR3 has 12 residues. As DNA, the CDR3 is TGCAGCGTTGAAGCCGGAGCCTACGAGCAGTACTTC. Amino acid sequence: CSVEAGAYEQYF.

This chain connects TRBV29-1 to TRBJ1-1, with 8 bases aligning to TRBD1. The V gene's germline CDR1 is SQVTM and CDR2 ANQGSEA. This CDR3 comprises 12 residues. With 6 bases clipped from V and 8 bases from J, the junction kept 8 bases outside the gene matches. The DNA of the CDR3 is TGCAGCGTGGACAGGGCCTTAGGGGAAGCTTTCTTT. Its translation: CSVDRALGEAFF.

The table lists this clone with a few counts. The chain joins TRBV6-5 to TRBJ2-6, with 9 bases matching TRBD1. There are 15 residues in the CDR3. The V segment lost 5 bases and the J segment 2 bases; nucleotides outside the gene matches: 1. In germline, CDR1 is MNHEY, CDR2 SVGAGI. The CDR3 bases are TGTGCCAGCAGTAGACAGGGGGCTGGGGCCAACGTCCTGACTTTC. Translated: CASSRQGAGANVLTF.